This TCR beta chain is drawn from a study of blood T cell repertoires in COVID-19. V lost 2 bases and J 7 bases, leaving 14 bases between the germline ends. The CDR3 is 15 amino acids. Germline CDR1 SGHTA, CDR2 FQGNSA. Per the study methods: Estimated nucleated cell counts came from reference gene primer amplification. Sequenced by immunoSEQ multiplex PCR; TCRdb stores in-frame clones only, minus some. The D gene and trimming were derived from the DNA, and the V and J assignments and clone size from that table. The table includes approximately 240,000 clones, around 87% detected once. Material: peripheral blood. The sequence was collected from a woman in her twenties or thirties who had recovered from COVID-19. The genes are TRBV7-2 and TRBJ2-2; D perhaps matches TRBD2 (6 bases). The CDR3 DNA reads TGTGCCAGCAGCTTACTTGGGGGGAGCGGCGGGGAGCTGTTTTTT. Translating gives CASSLLGGSGGELFF. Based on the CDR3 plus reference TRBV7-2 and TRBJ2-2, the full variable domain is GAGVSQSPSNKVTEKGKDVELRCDPISGHTALYWYRQSLGQGLEFLIYFQGNSAPDKSGLPSDRFSAERTGGSVSTLTIQRTQQEDSAVYLCASSLLGGSGGELFFGEGSRLTVL.